This T cell receptor (beta chain) was identified in a study of T-cell memory formation after mild COVID-19. Overall study findings and caveats: While clones contracting from day 15 to 85 were balanced between CD4 and CD8, later expanders leaned CD4+.

V dropped 3 bases and J dropped 1 base, with 18 bases sitting between them. Germline CDR1 and CDR2: MGHRA and YSYEKL. The CDR3 length is 17 residues. This clonotype was observed a handful of times. Its antigen is still unknown. TCRdb used MiXCR to reprocess the 5' RACE reads, holding one entry per CDR3 protein. The table shows under 700,000 distinct CDR3 sequences, with around 21% occurring only once. The source material was PBMCs or a T cell subset sorted from them (not recorded which). This clonotype was sampled from an adult woman who had mild COVID-19 (a few samples of this study predate the infection). Cell type and time point are not known. This chain links TRBV4-1 with TRBJ2-5, with TRBD1 as a possible D gene (7 bases). CDR3 region: CASSQSNTGDSQETQYF. CDR3 coding DNA: TGCGCCAGCAGCCAGAGTAATACGGGGGACAGCCAAGAGACCCAGTACTTC.